The rows below give T cell receptor beta chains drawn from one sample of a study of shared clonotypes between healthy human individuals. Produced via immunoSEQ multiplex PCR; TCRdb's table is partial and in-frame only. The sample holds nearly 2 million clones, just under 95% seen once. The sample was naive CD8+ T cells sorted from blood. These receptors were taken from a young man in good health. Each CDR3 is given with its conserved first and last residue. The order of the fields is J gene, D gene, V gene, CDR3 DNA, CDR3 protein. The D gene is left open where the match is weak.

J gene: TRBJ2-3
D gene: -
V gene: TRBV7-9
CDR3 DNA: TGTGCCAGCAGCTCCGCGGTAGGCACAGATACGCAGTATTTT
CDR3 protein: CASSSAVGTDTQYF

J gene: TRBJ1-4
D gene: -
V gene: TRBV13
CDR3 DNA: TGTGCCAGCAGCTTAAGACAGGCTAATGAAAAACTGTTTTTT
CDR3 protein: CASSLRQANEKLFF

J gene: TRBJ2-5
D gene: -
V gene: TRBV10-3
CDR3 DNA: TGTGCCATCAGTGAGCCGGGCCAAGAGACCCAGTACTTC
CDR3 protein: CAISEPGQETQYF

J gene: TRBJ2-7
D gene: -
V gene: TRBV29-1
CDR3 DNA: TGCAGCGTTGAATCAGGGACTTCCTATGGGGACGAGCAGTACTTC
CDR3 protein: CSVESGTSYGDEQYF

J gene: TRBJ2-7
D gene: -
V gene: TRBV4-1
CDR3 DNA: TGCGCCAGCAGCCAAGGTCTAGTGTTCTACGAGCAGTACTTC
CDR3 protein: CASSQGLVFYEQYF

J gene: TRBJ2-5
D gene: -
V gene: TRBV11-2
CDR3 DNA: TGTGCCAGCAGCTTTGGCGGCAGTCAAGAGACCCAGTACTTC
CDR3 protein: CASSFGGSQETQYF

J gene: TRBJ2-7
D gene: -
V gene: TRBV7-9
CDR3 DNA: TGTGCCAGCAGCCTCAACTACGAGCAGTACTTC
CDR3 protein: CASSLNYEQYF

J gene: TRBJ2-2
D gene: -
V gene: TRBV7-9
CDR3 DNA: TGTGCCAGCAGCCTATACTATGGGGTCGGGGAGCTGTTTTTT
CDR3 protein: CASSLYYGVGELFF

J gene: TRBJ2-7
D gene: -
V gene: TRBV19
CDR3 DNA: TGTGCCAGTGGGGGGTTGATGGGCTACGAGCAGTACTTC
CDR3 protein: CASGGLMGYEQYF

J gene: TRBJ2-5
D gene: TRBD1
V gene: TRBV7-8
CDR3 DNA: TGTGCCAGCAGCTTACCCCGGGACAGCATACAAGAGACCCAGTACTTC
CDR3 protein: CASSLPRDSIQETQYF

J gene: TRBJ1-1
D gene: TRBD1
V gene: TRBV28
CDR3 DNA: TGTGCCAGCAGTATTGGACAGGGGGACACTGAAGCTTTCTTT
CDR3 protein: CASSIGQGDTEAFF

J gene: TRBJ1-5
D gene: -
V gene: TRBV19
CDR3 DNA: TGTGCCAGTAAAGGGACACCTACTAGCAATCAGCCCCAGCATTTT
CDR3 protein: CASKGTPTSNQPQHF

J gene: TRBJ1-1
D gene: -
V gene: TRBV5-1
CDR3 DNA: TGCGCCAGCAGCTTGGCCCAGGGGTCGAACACTGAAGCTTTCTTT
CDR3 protein: CASSLAQGSNTEAFF

J gene: TRBJ2-5
D gene: -
V gene: TRBV7-9
CDR3 DNA: TGTGCCAGCAGTTTGGCGCGGGCGACGGTGAGTGACGAAGAGACCCAGTACTTC
CDR3 protein: CASSLARATVSDEETQYF

J gene: TRBJ2-1
D gene: TRBD2
V gene: TRBV27
CDR3 DNA: TGTGCCAGCAGTTTACTGGGGGTAGCGGGGGGTACTGAGCAGTTCTTC
CDR3 protein: CASSLLGVAGGTEQFF

J gene: TRBJ2-1
D gene: -
V gene: TRBV7-9
CDR3 DNA: TGTGCCAGCAGCTCCGCGCCCGGGTCCTACAATGAGCAGTTCTTC
CDR3 protein: CASSSAPGSYNEQFF

J gene: TRBJ2-7
D gene: TRBD1
V gene: TRBV4-1
CDR3 DNA: TGCGCCAGCAGCCAGCTACCCGGGACAGGGACGTACGAGCAGTACTTC
CDR3 protein: CASSQLPGTGTYEQYF

J gene: TRBJ2-5
D gene: TRBD2
V gene: TRBV7-9
CDR3 DNA: TGTGCCAGCAGCCCCCCCCTAGCGGGAGAACGGCAAGAGACCCAGTACTTC
CDR3 protein: CASSPPLAGERQETQYF

J gene: TRBJ2-1
D gene: -
V gene: TRBV27
CDR3 DNA: TGTGCCAGCAGTTTCAGGGGGGGGTCCCACAATGAGCAGTTCTTC
CDR3 protein: CASSFRGGSHNEQFF

J gene: TRBJ2-7
D gene: TRBD2
V gene: TRBV4-1
CDR3 DNA: TGCGCCAGCAGCCAGACCTCTAGCGGGATCTACGAGCAGTACTTC
CDR3 protein: CASSQTSSGIYEQYF

J gene: TRBJ1-1
D gene: TRBD1
V gene: TRBV30
CDR3 DNA: TGTGCCTGGAGCAGGGGGTTCGGCACTGAAGCTTTCTTT
CDR3 protein: CAWSRGFGTEAFF

J gene: TRBJ1-3
D gene: -
V gene: TRBV7-9
CDR3 DNA: TGTGCCAGCAGCTTGGGGAAGGGGCAGAGCGCTCCCTCTGGAAACACCATATATTTT
CDR3 protein: CASSLGKGQSAPSGNTIYF